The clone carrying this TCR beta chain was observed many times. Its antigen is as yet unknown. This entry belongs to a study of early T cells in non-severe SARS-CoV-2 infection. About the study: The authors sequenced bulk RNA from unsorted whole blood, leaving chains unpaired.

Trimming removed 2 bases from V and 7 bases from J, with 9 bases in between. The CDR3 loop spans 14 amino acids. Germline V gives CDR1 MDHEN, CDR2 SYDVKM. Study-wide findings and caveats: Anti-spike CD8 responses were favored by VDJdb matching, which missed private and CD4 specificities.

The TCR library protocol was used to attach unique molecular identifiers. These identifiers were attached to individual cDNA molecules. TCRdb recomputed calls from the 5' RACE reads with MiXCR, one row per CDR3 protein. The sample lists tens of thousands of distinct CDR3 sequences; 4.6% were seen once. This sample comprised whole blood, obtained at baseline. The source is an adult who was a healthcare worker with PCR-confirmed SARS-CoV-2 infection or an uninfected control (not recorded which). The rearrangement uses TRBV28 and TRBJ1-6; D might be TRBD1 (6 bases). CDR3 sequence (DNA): TGTGCCAGCAGTTTAAGACAGGAAAATTCACCCCTCCACTTT. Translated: CASSLRQENSPLHF.